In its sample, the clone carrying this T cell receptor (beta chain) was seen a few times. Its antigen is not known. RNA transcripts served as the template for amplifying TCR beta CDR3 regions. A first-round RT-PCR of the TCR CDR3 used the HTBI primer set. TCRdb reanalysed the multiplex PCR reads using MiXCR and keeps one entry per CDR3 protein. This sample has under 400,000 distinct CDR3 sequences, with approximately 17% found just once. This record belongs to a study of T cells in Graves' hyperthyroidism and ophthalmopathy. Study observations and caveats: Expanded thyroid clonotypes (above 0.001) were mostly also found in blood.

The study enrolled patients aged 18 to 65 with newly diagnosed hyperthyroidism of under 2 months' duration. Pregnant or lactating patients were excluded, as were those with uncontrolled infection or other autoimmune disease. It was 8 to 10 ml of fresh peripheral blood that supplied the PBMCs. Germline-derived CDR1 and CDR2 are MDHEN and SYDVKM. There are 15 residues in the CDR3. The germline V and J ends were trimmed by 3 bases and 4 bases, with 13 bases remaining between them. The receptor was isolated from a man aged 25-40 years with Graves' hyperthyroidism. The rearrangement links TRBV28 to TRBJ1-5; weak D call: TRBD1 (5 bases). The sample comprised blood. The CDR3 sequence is CASSFAGESNQPQHF. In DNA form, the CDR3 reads TGTGCCAGCAGTTTTGCGGGGGAGAGTAATCAGCCCCAGCATTTT.